Presented here are 18 T cell receptor beta chains from one specimen sequenced in a study of shared clonotypes between healthy human individuals (dated by TCRdb to the early 2020s). Libraries were built with the immunoSEQ multiplex PCR assay. TCRdb limited this immuneACCESS table to in-frame rearrangements with V and J called. A share of clones is missing; checked studies link under half to unresolved V genes, and the rest is unexplained. The sample includes a few million clones, with roughly 93% observed a single time. Roughly 0.36% of the sample goes to the ten largest clones. The source material was naive CD4+ T cells from PBMCs. This specimen's cell subset or site label, interpreted: CD45RA+ positively selected. Receptors originate from a man between 18 and 29 years old in good health. Some clones in this sample may be carry-over from other donors' samples.

The chain links TRBV5-1 to TRBJ2-1; either TRBD1 or TRBD2 may fit D (5 bases each). The CDR3 consists of 15 residues. CDR1 is SGHRS and CDR2 is YFSETQ in the germline V gene. Between the trimmed V and J ends, which lost 6 bases and 2 bases, there was a span of 15 bases. CDR3 amino acids: CASTPGRVAYNEQFF. The CDR3 nucleotides are TGCGCCAGCACCCCGGGGCGGGTAGCCTACAATGAGCAGTTCTTC.

The genes are TRBV11-2 and TRBJ2-7; 8 nucleotides match TRBD2. CDR3 length equals 14 residues. The V segment lost 1 base and the J segment 6 bases; nucleotides outside the gene matches: 5. Germline CDR1 SGHAT, CDR2 FQNNGV. In DNA form, the CDR3 reads TGTGCCAGCAGCTTAGCGGGAGGGCCGGGCGAGCAGTACTTC. As protein: CASSLAGGPGEQYF.

The CDR3 loop reads CASSLAGTGDSYTF. The CDR3 nucleotides read TGCGCCAGCAGCTTGGCCGGGACAGGGGACAGCTACACCTTC. The chain employs TRBV5-1 and TRBJ1-2; TRBD1 agrees at 10 bases. Germline-derived CDR1 and CDR2 are SGHRS and YFSETQ. This CDR3 region has 14 residues. Unmatched junction bases numbered 5, after V lost 0 bases and J lost 9 bases.

J is TRBJ2-7 and V is TRBV6-1; D assignment may be TRBD1 or TRBD2 (5 bases each). V was pared by 3 bases and J by 1 base, with 19 bases between. This CDR3 has 17 residues. Germline CDR1 is MNHNS and CDR2 is SASEGT. The CDR3 region is CASSDRMGRLLSYEQYF. For the CDR3, the DNA is TGTGCCAGCAGTGATAGGATGGGACGGCTTCTATCCTACGAGCAGTACTTC.

This clone was seen a few times. This chain joins TRBV6-6 and TRBJ2-1; TRBD1 matches 7 bases. The CDR3 extends over 14 amino acids. The germline CDR1 and CDR2 sequences are MNHNY and SVGAGI (reference sequence). Trimming took 6 bases from V and 1 from J; bases not matched to a gene: 3. CDR3 bases: TGTGCCAGCAGCCAGGGACAGTCCTACAATGAGCAGTTCTTC. This sequence encodes CASSQGQSYNEQFF.

The genes are TRBV28 and TRBJ1-1; TRBD1 might be the D (5 bases). Trimming took off 6 bases at V and 3 bases at J, with 11 bases between the two ends. CDR3 size: 13 residues. Germline V gene data show CDR1 as MDHEN and CDR2 as SYDVKM. CDR3 nucleotides: TGTGCCAGCAGGATAGACAGCTACACTGAAGCTTTCTTT. This translates into CASRIDSYTEAFF.

Here the CDR3 reads CASSPGQGNQPQHF. The CDR3, as DNA: TGTGCCAGCAGCCCCGGACAGGGAAATCAGCCCCAGCATTTT. This chain joins TRBV9 and TRBJ1-5; TRBD1 aligns across 8 bases. With 4 bases clipped from V and 4 bases from J, the junction kept 4 bases outside the gene matches. The germline V gene has CDR1 SGDLS and CDR2 YYNGEE. This CDR3 comprises 14 residues.

CDR3 residues: CASSRQGPGNQPQHF. The CDR3 DNA is TGTGCCAGCAGCCGACAGGGGCCGGGCAATCAGCCCCAGCATTTT. This chain uses TRBV6-5 with TRBJ1-5; 8 nucleotides match TRBD1. CDR1 MNHEY and CDR2 SVGAGI come from the germline V gene. There are 15 residues in the CDR3. The trim removed 6 bases at V and 2 bases at J, leaving 6 bases unmatched.

V is TRBV4-1 and J is TRBJ2-7, with 9 bases matching TRBD2. The CDR3 loop spans 15 amino acids. The germline gives CDR1 MGHRA, CDR2 YSYEKL. Unmatched junction bases numbered 11, after V lost 5 bases and J lost 6 bases. In DNA, the CDR3 is TGCGCCAGCAGCTCGCCCTCTAGCGGGAAACGCGAGCAGTACTTC. This gives the protein CASSSPSSGKREQYF.

This chain connects TRBV18 to TRBJ2-3; 9 bases agree with TRBD1. The CDR3 length is 15 residues. Germline loops: CDR1 KGHSH, CDR2 LQKENI. V lost 5 bases to trimming and J lost 5 bases; unmatched junction nucleotides: 8. CDR3 nucleotide sequence: TGTGCCAGCTCATCACAGGGGGCAGGCTTAGATACGCAGTATTTT. Residues: CASSSQGAGLDTQYF.

V is TRBV5-6 and J is TRBJ2-3, with D tentatively TRBD2 (7 bases). This CDR3 contains 13 residues. CDR1 SGHDT and CDR2 YYEEEE come from the germline V gene. V lost 4 bases, J lost 8 bases, and 14 bases lay in between. CDR3: CASSTGTKVTQYF. CDR3 DNA: TGTGCCAGCAGCACAGGGACTAAAGTTACGCAGTATTTT.

The rearrangement uses TRBV7-2 and TRBJ2-5, with 8 bases fitting TRBD2. J gave up 4 bases and V 1 base, and 14 bases lay outside the gene matches. The CDR3 is made up of 18 amino acids. From germline, CDR1 is SGHTA and CDR2 FQGNSA. The chain's CDR3 is CASSLVGGRLAGRETQYF. In DNA form, the CDR3 reads TGTGCCAGCAGCTTAGTAGGGGGGAGGTTAGCGGGAAGAGAGACCCAGTACTTC.

This clone was recorded once. The rearrangement uses TRBV7-8 and TRBJ2-1; D might be TRBD1 (6 bases). The V gene lost 3 bases and the J gene lost 7 bases, with 22 bases spanning the gap. The CDR3 totals 17 residues. Germline V CDR1 and CDR2: SGHVS, FQNEAQ. CDR3 protein: CASSFRRTAGDRNEQFF. The CDR3 nucleotides read TGTGCCAGCAGCTTCCGAAGAACGGCAGGGGATAGGAATGAGCAGTTCTTC.

V usage is TRBV28 and J usage is TRBJ2-7, with 7 bases fitting TRBD1. This CDR3 spans 15 amino acids. Germline CDR1 is MDHEN and CDR2 is SYDVKM. The V and J ends lost 7 bases and 1 base, in that order; junction bases with no gene match: 10. CDR3 nucleotides: TGTGCCAGCACCCCCACCGACAGGGCATCCTACGAGCAGTACTTC. Translating it yields CASTPTDRASYEQYF.

The CDR3 spells CASSPGLAGAAPDTQYF. Here the CDR3 DNA reads TGCGCCAGCAGCCCGGGACTAGCGGGAGCAGCCCCAGATACGCAGTATTTT. V and J are TRBV5-1 and TRBJ2-3; 14 positions agree with TRBD2. CDR1 SGHRS and CDR2 YFSETQ come from the germline V gene. V lost 4 bases to trimming and J lost 4 bases; unmatched junction nucleotides: 8. The CDR3 has 17 amino acids.

The chain recombines TRBV28 with TRBJ2-3, with D perhaps given as TRBD1 or TRBD2 (5 bases each). V lost 6 bases, J lost 2 bases, and 21 bases lay in between. Germline CDR1 and CDR2: MDHEN and SYDVKM. The CDR3 has 17 residues. The CDR3 DNA is TGTGCCAGCAGACTCCCCCAAGGGGACGGGGCCACAGATACGCAGTATTTT. Translating gives CASRLPQGDGATDTQYF.

CDR3 protein: CASSFRGQSTEKLFF. CDR3 sequence (DNA): TGTGCCAGCAGTTTCCGGGGACAGTCGACCGAAAAACTGTTTTTT. The chain links TRBV28 to TRBJ1-4; 7 bases are shared with TRBD1. Germline V gene sequence: CDR1 MDHEN, CDR2 SYDVKM. V was clipped by 3 bases and J by 8 bases; unmatched bases: 9. The CDR3 runs to 15 residues.

The chain uses TRBV19 and TRBJ1-2, with 7 bases identical to TRBD1. With V trimmed by 0 bases and J by 9 bases, 7 bases remained unmatched. The CDR3 extends over 14 amino acids. Germline values: CDR1 LNHDA, CDR2 SQIVND (reference sequence). CDR3 region: CASSIEQGRQSYTF. For the CDR3, the DNA is TGTGCCAGTAGTATAGAACAGGGGCGTCAGAGCTACACCTTC.